This entry concerns a single T cell receptor (beta chain). Its antigen is currently unknown. The data are from a study of cytomegalovirus exposure and HLA in healthy donors. Findings and caveats of the study: The authors reported that TCR beta sequences could predict HLA-A and HLA-B alleles. These predictions were accurate for most subjects in the first cohort.

Germline V gives CDR1 MRHNA, CDR2 SNTAGT. V shed 3 bases, J shed 10 bases, and the junction held 6 bases outside the gene matches. This CDR3 is built from 13 residues. It was with 60 Vbeta and 13 Jbeta primers that the PCR ran. Libraries were prepared by immunoSEQ multiplex PCR; TCRdb keeps only in-frame clonotypes and omits some of them. The profile shows under 150,000 clones, around 80% of them singletons. The receptor was isolated from a boy between 2 and 15 years old in good health and CMV-seronegative. The sample comprised PBMCs. The chain employs TRBV6-4 and TRBJ2-1; TRBD1 aligns across 7 bases. CDR3: CASSEGQSGEQFF. The DNA of the CDR3 is TGTGCCAGCAGTGAGGGACAGTCAGGCGAGCAGTTCTTC.